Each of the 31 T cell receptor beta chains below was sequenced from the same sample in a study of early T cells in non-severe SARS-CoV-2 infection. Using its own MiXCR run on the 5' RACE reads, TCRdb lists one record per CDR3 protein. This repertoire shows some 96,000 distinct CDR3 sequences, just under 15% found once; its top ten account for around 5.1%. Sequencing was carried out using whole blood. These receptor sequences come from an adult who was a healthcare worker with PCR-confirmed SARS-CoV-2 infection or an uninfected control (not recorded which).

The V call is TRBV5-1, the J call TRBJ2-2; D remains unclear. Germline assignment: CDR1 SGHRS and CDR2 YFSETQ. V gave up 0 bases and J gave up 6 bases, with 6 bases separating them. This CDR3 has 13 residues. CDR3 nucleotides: TGCGCCAGCAGCTTGGGGCAGTCCGGGGAGCTGTTTTTT. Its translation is CASSLGQSGELFF.

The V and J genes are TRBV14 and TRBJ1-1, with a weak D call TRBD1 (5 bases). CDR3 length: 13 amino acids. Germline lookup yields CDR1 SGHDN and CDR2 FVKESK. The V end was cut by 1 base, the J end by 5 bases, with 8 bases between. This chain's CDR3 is CASSQAGRTEAFF. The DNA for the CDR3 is TGTGCCAGCAGCCAAGCAGGGAGGACTGAAGCTTTCTTT.

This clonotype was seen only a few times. The CDR3 sequence: CASSLRGGLAGNNEQFF. The CDR3 coding sequence is TGTGCCAGCAGTTTGCGCGGGGGACTAGCGGGGAACAATGAGCAGTTCTTC. V gene TRBV28 combines with J gene TRBJ2-1, with 13 bases fitting TRBD2. Germline CDR1 is MDHEN and CDR2 is SYDVKM. The V and J ends lost 3 bases and 5 bases, in that order; junction bases with no gene match: 7. CDR3 length: 17 residues.

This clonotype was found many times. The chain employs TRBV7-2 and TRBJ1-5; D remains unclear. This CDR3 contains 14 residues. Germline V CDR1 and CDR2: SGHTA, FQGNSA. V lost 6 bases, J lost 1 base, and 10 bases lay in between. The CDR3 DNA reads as TGTGCCAGCAGACTCGAACCGAGCAATCAGCCCCAGCATTTT. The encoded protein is CASRLEPSNQPQHF.

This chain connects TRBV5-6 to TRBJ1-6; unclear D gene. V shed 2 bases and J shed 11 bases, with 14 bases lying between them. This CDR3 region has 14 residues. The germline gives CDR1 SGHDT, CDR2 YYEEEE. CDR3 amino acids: CASSFGSLRTPLHF. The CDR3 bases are TGTGCCAGCAGCTTTGGGTCCCTGAGGACACCCCTCCACTTT.

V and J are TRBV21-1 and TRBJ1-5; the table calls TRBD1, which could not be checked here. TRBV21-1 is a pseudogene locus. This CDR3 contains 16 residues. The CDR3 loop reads CASSKTLRGSNQPQHF. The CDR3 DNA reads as TGTGCCAGCAGCAAAACCCTGAGGGGAAGCAATCAGCCCCAGCATTTT.

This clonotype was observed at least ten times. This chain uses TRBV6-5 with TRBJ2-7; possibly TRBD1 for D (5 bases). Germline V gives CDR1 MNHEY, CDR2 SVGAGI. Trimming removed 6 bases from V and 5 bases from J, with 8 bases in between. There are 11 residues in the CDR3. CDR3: CASSLGHEQYF. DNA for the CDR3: TGTGCCAGCAGCTTGGGGCACGAGCAGTACTTC.

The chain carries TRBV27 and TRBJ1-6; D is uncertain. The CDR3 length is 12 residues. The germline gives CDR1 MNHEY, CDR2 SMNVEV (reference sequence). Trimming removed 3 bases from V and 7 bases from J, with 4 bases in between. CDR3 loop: CASSFSNSPLHF. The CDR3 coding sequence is TGTGCCAGCAGTTTCTCCAATTCACCCCTCCACTTT.

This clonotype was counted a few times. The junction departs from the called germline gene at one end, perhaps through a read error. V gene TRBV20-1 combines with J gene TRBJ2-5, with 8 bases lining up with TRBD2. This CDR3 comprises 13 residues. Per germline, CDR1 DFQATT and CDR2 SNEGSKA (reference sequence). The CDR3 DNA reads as TGCAGTGCAAGAGCGGGAGAGGTAGAGACCCAGTACTTC. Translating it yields CSARAGEVETQYF.

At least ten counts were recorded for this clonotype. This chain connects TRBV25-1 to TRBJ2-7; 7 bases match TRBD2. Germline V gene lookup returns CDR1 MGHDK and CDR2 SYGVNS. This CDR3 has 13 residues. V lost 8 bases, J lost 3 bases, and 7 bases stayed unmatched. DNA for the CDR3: TGTGCCAGCGCAAGGACTAGTGGCTACGAGCAGTACTTC. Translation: CASARTSGYEQYF.

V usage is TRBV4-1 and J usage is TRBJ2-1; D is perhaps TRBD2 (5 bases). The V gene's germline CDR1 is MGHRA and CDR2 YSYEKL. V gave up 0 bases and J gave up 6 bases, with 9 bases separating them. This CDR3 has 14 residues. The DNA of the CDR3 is TGCGCCAGCAGCCAAGATTTAGCGTTCAATGAGCAGTTCTTC. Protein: CASSQDLAFNEQFF.

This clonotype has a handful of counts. The CDR3 nucleotides are TGTGCCAGCAGGGAGGGACAGTGGCCCTCTGGGGCCAACGTCCTGACTTTC. Amino acid sequence: CASREGQWPSGANVLTF. The chain has TRBV11-2 and TRBJ2-6, with D maybe TRBD1 (7 bases). Germline V gives CDR1 SGHAT, CDR2 FQNNGV. The CDR3 length is 17 residues. The germline V and J ends were trimmed by 6 bases and 0 bases, with 15 bases remaining between them.

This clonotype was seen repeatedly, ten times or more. CDR3: CASSLEAGDGYTF. The CDR3 region has the DNA TGTGCCAGCAGCTTGGAGGCAGGGGATGGCTACACCTTC. The chain recombines TRBV5-4 with TRBJ1-2; TRBD1 might be the D (6 bases). Germline CDR1 reads SGHNT; CDR2 reads YYREEE (reference sequence). The V end was cut by 0 bases, the J end by 6 bases, with 9 bases between. The CDR3 sequence is 13 residues long.

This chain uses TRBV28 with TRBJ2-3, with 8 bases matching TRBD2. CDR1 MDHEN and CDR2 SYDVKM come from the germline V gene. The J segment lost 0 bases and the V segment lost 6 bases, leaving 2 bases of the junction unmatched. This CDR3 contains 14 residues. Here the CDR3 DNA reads TGTGCCAGCAGGCCGGGAGGGAGCACAGATACGCAGTATTTT. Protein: CASRPGGSTDTQYF.

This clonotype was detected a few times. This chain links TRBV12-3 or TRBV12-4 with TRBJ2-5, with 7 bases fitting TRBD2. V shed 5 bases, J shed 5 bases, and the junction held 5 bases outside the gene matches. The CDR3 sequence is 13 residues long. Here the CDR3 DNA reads TGTGCCAGCAGTCCCATGGGGGGGGAGACCCAGTACTTC. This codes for CASSPMGGETQYF.

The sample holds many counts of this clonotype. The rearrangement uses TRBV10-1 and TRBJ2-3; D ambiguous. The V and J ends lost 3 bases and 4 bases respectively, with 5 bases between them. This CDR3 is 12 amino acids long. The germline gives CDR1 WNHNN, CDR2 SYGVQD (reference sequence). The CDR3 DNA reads TGCGCCAGCAGTGATTTGGCAGATACGCAGTATTTT. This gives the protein CASSDLADTQYF.

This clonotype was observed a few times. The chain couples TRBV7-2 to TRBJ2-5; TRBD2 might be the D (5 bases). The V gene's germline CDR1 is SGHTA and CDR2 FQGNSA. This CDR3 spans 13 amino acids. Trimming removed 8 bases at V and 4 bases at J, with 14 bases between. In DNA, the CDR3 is TGTGCCAGCGAGAGAGGGCGGTCAGAGACCCAGTACTTC. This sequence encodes CASERGRSETQYF.

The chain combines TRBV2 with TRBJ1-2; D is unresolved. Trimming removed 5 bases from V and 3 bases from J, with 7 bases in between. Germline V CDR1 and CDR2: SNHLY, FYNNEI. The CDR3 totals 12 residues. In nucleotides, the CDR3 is TGTGCCAGCAGTCCAACGTACTATGGCTACACCTTC. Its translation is CASSPTYYGYTF. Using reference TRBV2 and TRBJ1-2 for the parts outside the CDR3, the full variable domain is EPEVTQTPSHQVTQMGQEVILRCVPISNHLYFYWYRQILGQKVEFLVSFYNNEISEKSEIFDDQFSVERPDGSNFTLKIRSTKLEDSAMYFCASSPTYYGYTFGSGTRLTVV.

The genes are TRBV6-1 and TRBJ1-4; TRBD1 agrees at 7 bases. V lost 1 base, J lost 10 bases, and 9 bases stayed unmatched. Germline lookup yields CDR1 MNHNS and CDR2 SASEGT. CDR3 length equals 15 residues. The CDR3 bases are TGTGCCAGCAGTGAAGATCCAGGGGGAGAAGGAAAACTGTTTTTT. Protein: CASSEDPGGEGKLFF.

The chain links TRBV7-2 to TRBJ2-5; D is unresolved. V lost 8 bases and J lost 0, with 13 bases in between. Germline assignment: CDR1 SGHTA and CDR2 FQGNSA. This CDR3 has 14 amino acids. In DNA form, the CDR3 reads TGTGCCAGCTCTCACGCCGGGTACCAAGAGACCCAGTACTTC. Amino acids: CASSHAGYQETQYF.

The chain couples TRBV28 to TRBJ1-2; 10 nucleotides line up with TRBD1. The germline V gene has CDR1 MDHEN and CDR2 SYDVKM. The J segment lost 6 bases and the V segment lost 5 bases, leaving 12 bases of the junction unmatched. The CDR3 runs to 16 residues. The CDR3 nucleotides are TGTGCCAGCAGTGGGGGGCCCTGGGACAGGGGAAATGGCTACACCTTC. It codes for CASSGGPWDRGNGYTF.

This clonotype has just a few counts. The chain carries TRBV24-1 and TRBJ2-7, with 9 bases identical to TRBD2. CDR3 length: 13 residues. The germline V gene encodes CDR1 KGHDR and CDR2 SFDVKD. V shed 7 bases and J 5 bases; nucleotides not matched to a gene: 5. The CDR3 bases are TGTGCCACCAGCTTAGCGGGAGTAGACGAGCAGTACTTC. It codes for CATSLAGVDEQYF.

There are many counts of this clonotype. CDR3 in DNA: TGTGCCAGCAGCCAAGGGACAGGGGGGAACGAGCAGTACTTC. Translated, it gives CASSQGTGGNEQYF. The chain carries TRBV3-1 and TRBJ2-7; 10 bases agree with TRBD1. This CDR3 has 14 amino acids. Germline loops: CDR1 LGHDT, CDR2 YNNKEL (reference sequence). V was clipped by 1 base and J by 5 bases; unmatched bases: 2.

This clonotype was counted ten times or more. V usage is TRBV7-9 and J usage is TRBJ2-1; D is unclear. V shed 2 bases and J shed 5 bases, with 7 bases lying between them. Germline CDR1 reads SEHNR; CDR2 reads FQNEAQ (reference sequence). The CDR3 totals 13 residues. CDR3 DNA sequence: TGTGCCAGCAGCTTACTCACCAACAATGAGCAGTTCTTC. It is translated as CASSLLTNNEQFF.

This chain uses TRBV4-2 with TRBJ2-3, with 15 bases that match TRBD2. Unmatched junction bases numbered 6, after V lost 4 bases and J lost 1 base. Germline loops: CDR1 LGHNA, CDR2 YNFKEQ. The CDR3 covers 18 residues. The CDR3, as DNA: TGTGCCAGCAGCCGGGGACTAGCGGGAGGCATCGGCACAGATACGCAGTATTTT. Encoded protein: CASSRGLAGGIGTDTQYF.

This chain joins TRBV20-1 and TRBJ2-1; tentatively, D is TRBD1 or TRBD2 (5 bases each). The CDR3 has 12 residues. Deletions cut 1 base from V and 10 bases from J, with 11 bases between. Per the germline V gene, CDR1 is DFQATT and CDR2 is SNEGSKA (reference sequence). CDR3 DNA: TGCAGTGCTAGAGGTGGGGACCGAGAGCAGTTCTTC. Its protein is CSARGGDREQFF.

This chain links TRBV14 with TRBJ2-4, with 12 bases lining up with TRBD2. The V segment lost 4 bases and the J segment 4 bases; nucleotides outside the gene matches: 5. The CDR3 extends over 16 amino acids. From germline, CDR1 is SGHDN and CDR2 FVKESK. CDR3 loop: CASSPTSGRLKNIQYF. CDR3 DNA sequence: TGTGCCAGCAGCCCCACTAGCGGGAGGTTAAAAAACATTCAGTACTTC. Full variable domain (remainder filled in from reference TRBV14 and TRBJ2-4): EAGVTQFPSHSVIEKGQTVTLRCDPISGHDNLYWYRRVMGKEIKFLLHFVKESKQDESGMPNNRFLAERTGGTYSTLKVQPAELEDSGVYFCASSPTSGRLKNIQYFGAGTRLSVL.

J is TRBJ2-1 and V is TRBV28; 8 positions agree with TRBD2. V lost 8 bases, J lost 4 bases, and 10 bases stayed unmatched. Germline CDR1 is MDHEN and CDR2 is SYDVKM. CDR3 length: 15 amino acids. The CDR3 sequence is CASAGETSVYNEQFF. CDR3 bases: TGTGCCAGCGCAGGGGAGACTAGCGTTTACAATGAGCAGTTCTTC.

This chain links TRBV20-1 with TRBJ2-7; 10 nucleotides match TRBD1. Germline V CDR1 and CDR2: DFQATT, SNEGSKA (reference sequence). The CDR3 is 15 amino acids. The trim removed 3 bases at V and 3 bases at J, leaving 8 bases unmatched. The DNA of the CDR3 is TGCAGTGCTAGGGAACCCGGGACAGGGGTCTACGAGCAGTACTTC. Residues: CSAREPGTGVYEQYF.

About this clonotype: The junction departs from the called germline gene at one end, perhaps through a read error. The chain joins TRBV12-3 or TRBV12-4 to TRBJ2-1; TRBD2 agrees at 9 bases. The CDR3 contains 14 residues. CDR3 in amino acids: CASRLDSSGRPQFF. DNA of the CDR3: TGTGCCAGCAGATTAGATTCCAGCGGGAGGCCTCAGTTCTTC.

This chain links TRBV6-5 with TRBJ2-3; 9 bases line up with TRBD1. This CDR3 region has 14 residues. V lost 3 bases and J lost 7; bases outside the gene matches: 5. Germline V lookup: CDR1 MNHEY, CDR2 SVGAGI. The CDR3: CASSYRDRDHTQYF. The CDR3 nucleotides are TGTGCCAGCAGTTATAGGGACAGGGATCATACGCAGTATTTT.